The TCR beta chain under discussion was sequenced for a study of molecular identifiers for immune sequencing clone quantification. A word on this clonotype: A read error is possible here, since a much larger clone lies one base away.

TCRdb re-derived calls from the PCR reads in MiXCR, one entry per CDR3 protein. The sample contains under 600,000 distinct CDR3 sequences, about 25% of which appear only once. Germline V CDR1 and CDR2: SGHVS, FNYEAQ. This CDR3 spans 14 amino acids. This clonotype originated in a human donor in good health. Some libraries in this study had Jurkat cell RNA spiked in. The chain uses TRBV7-6 and TRBJ2-2; the D gene is possibly TRBD2 (5 bases). What was sequenced was naive CD8+ T cells from blood, with Jurkat cell RNA spiked in. The subset is: FACS-sorted CD8+CD4-CCR7+CD45RA+ naive T cells. CDR3 coding DNA: TGTGCCAGCACGGGGAACCCGAACACCGGGGAGCCGTTTTTT. It encodes CASTGNPNTGEPFF.